The sequence of this TCR beta chain was determined in a study of T cell responses to AZD1222 COVID-19 vaccine. Concerning this clone: As yet, its antigen is unknown.

There are 14 residues in the CDR3. Per germline, CDR1 SGHRS and CDR2 YFSETQ. J lost 3 bases, V lost 0 bases, and 3 bases had no gene match. The data were produced by immunoSEQ multiplex PCR, yet TCRdb's version contains in-frame clones alone and is incomplete. This table has more than 150,000 clones, over 80% appearing once. Overall study results and limits: Just a handful of AZD1222 recipients were seropositive at baseline. Repertoires were collected only later (after the peak T cell response had occurred).

The chain recombines TRBV5-1 with TRBJ2-7; 7 positions agree with TRBD1. The sample was peripheral blood, taken on day 0 of AZD1222 vaccination. The clonotype originates from an adult in good health. For the CDR3, the DNA is TGCGCCAGCAGCTTGGTGCAGGGGGACTACGAGCAGTACTTC. This encodes CASSLVQGDYEQYF.